This section outlines one TCR beta chain sequence together with its context. The data belong to a study of T cell repertoires in cytomegalovirus infection. Whole-study context: A matching HLA type, together with CMV infection, was signaled by public TCR beta signatures.

TCRdb ran MiXCR on the reads and lists one entry per CDR3 protein. There are about 740,000 distinct CDR3 sequences in the sample; approximately 34% occur only once, and around 3% lies in the top ten. There are 14 residues in the CDR3. The germline V and J ends were trimmed by 6 bases and 6 bases, with 15 bases remaining between them. CDR1 is MNHEY, CDR2 SVGEGT, per germline. The source is a human donor in good health (CMV status not recorded). Some clones in this sample may be carry-over from other donors' samples. Sequencing input: PBMCs. This chain links TRBV6-2 or TRBV6-3 with TRBJ2-1; D is undetermined. The CDR3: CASSLPDGGNEQFF. The CDR3 DNA reads TGTGCCAGCAGCCTCCCGGACGGCGGCAATGAGCAGTTCTTC.